This T cell receptor beta chain was identified during a study of cytotoxic CD8 clonotypes in ibrutinib-treated CLL. On the study more broadly: Patient counts were ten to eleven relapsed/refractory, roughly 15 treatment-naive and roughly 18 IGHV unmutated. Productive templates averaged about 250,000 per sample, and productive rearrangements roughly 90,000.

A word on this clone: The antigen remains undetermined.

TCRdb keeps only in-frame clones here, not all; method: immunoSEQ multiplex PCR. The table shows under 150,000 clones, with approximately 89% occurring only once. Study outcomes and limitations: Once treatment began, public clonotypes, which were uncommon, contracted or stayed stable.

The germline V gene encodes CDR1 MNHEY and CDR2 SMNVEV (reference sequence). V gave up 8 bases and J gave up 6 bases, with 12 bases separating them. The CDR3 length is 12 residues. This TCR was recovered from a human donor with chronic lymphocytic leukemia. Material: PBMCs, obtained after 12 months of ibrutinib treatment. The genes are TRBV27 and TRBJ2-3; D possibly uses TRBD1 or TRBD2 (5 bases each). The CDR3 DNA is TGTGCCAGCCGGGGCCTCGCGGATACGCAGTATTTT. It codes for CASRGLADTQYF.